The 32 T cell receptor beta chains presented below share a single source sample, sequenced in a study of blood T cell repertoires in COVID-19. Libraries were prepared by immunoSEQ multiplex PCR; TCRdb keeps only in-frame clonotypes and omits some of them. The sample yields some 99,000 clones, 75% to 85% seen once. The sample taken for sequencing was peripheral blood. The receptor source for this set is a woman of 80 years or more with active or convalescent COVID-19.

The rearrangement joins TRBV6-1 to TRBJ2-5; perhaps TRBD2 as D (7 bases). Germline assignment: CDR1 MNHNS and CDR2 SASEGT. Trimming took 1 base from V and 5 from J, leaving 14 bases between them. There are 15 residues in the CDR3. The CDR3 DNA follows: TGTGCCAGCAGTGAAGTCCCGGGGGGCTGGGAGACCCAGTACTTC. Protein: CASSEVPGGWETQYF.

V is TRBV5-1 and J is TRBJ2-5, with 9 bases aligning to TRBD2. Trimming removed 7 bases from V and 8 bases from J; junction bases left unmatched: 6. This CDR3 has 12 amino acids. CDR1 and CDR2 (germline): SGHRS, YFSETQ. CDR3 in amino acids: CASSDSGRTQYF. The CDR3, as DNA: TGCGCCAGCTCGGATAGCGGGAGAACCCAGTACTTC.

A word on this clone: Other DNA sequences in the sample encode the same CDR3. This chain connects TRBV28 to TRBJ2-1; TRBD2 matches 8 bases. Looked up from germline, CDR1 is MDHEN and CDR2 is SYDVKM. The CDR3 is made up of 15 amino acids. V was pared by 6 bases and J by 2 bases, with 6 bases of the junction left unmatched. CDR3 bases: TGTGCCAGCAGCCCAGCCGGGAGGGCCTACAATGAGCAGTTCTTC. Residues: CASSPAGRAYNEQFF.

The V and J genes are TRBV5-6 and TRBJ1-1, with TRBD1 matching over 7 bases. The CDR3 runs 16 residues. V was clipped by 3 bases and J by 6 bases; unmatched bases: 14. Germline CDR1 and CDR2: SGHDT and YYEEEE. The CDR3: CASSWGPTGDGAEAFF. CDR3 bases: TGTGCCAGCAGCTGGGGCCCCACAGGGGATGGGGCTGAAGCTTTCTTT.

This clone occurred once. This chain joins TRBV5-1 and TRBJ2-5; the D gene is possibly TRBD2 (6 bases). V lost 1 base and J 1 base, leaving 8 bases between the germline ends. The CDR3 extends over 14 amino acids. Looked up from germline, CDR1 is SGHRS and CDR2 is YFSETQ. The CDR3 sequence is CASSLLATQETQYF. In nucleotides, the CDR3 is TGCGCCAGCAGCTTGCTAGCGACCCAAGAGACCCAGTACTTC.

The chain uses TRBV4-1 and TRBJ2-3, with TRBD1 matching 10 bases. The CDR3 consists of 16 residues. The J segment lost 1 base and the V segment lost 4 bases, leaving 5 bases of the junction unmatched. CDR1 and CDR2 (germline): MGHRA, YSYEKL. This CDR3 is CASSPLGTGGTDTQYF. DNA for the CDR3: TGCGCCAGCAGCCCCCTTGGGACAGGGGGCACAGATACGCAGTATTTT.

V gene TRBV12-3 or TRBV12-4 combines with J gene TRBJ1-1; 7 nucleotides agree with TRBD1. V trimming: 5 bases; J trimming: 4 bases; junction bases outside the gene matches: 4. The CDR3 contains 13 residues. In nucleotides, the CDR3 is TGTGCCAGCAGTGGCAGGGGGTCCACTGAAGCTTTCTTT. Protein product: CASSGRGSTEAFF.

The chain carries TRBV25-1 and TRBJ1-1; D not resolved. From germline, CDR1 is MGHDK and CDR2 SYGVNS. The CDR3 extends over 14 amino acids. Trimming took 2 bases from V and 0 from J, leaving 7 bases between them. The CDR3 nucleotides are TGTGCCAGCAGTGAAACCAGTATGAACACTGAAGCTTTCTTT. Its protein product is CASSETSMNTEAFF.

As to this clone: The sample holds other DNA sequences that translate to the same CDR3. The rearrangement joins TRBV7-3 to TRBJ2-5, with 10 bases that match TRBD2. Germline trimming cut 5 bases from V and 5 bases from J; bases unmatched to any gene: 5. Germline assignment: CDR1 SGHTA and CDR2 FQGTGA. The CDR3 sequence is 14 residues long. CDR3 in amino acids: CASSPSGSEETQYF. CDR3 DNA sequence: TGTGCCAGCAGCCCTAGCGGGAGTGAGGAGACCCAGTACTTC.

This clone appeared once. The V and J genes are TRBV19 and TRBJ1-1, with 9 bases lining up with TRBD1. After removal of 8 bases from V and 3 bases from J, the junction contained 4 bases not matched to a gene. The germline V gene has CDR1 LNHDA and CDR2 SQIVND (reference sequence). The CDR3 runs to 13 residues. In nucleotides, the CDR3 is TGTGCCAGTCTCCGGGACAGGGACACTGAAGCTTTCTTT. This encodes CASLRDRDTEAFF.

The CDR3 loop reads CASSWAAGGLNIQYF. In DNA, the CDR3 is TGTGCCAGCAGCTGGGCAGCGGGAGGGCTAAACATTCAGTACTTC. V gene TRBV5-4 combines with J gene TRBJ2-4; 10 bases match TRBD2. Germline values: CDR1 SGHNT, CDR2 YYREEE (reference sequence). The CDR3 consists of 15 residues. V was clipped by 3 bases and J by 6 bases; unmatched bases: 6. Complete variable domain (other parts from reference TRBV5-4 and TRBJ2-4): ETGVTQSPTHLIKTRGQQVTLRCSSQSGHNTVSWYQQALGQGPQFIFQYYREEENGRGNFPPRFSGLQFPNYSSELNVNALELDDSALYLCASSWAAGGLNIQYFGAGTRLSVL.

This clone was seen just once. The gene calls are TRBV29-1 and TRBJ2-7, with a tentative D call TRBD2 (7 bases). The CDR3 has 12 amino acids. Trimming shortened V by 8 bases and J by 5 bases, and 16 bases separated the two germline ends. Germline V lookup: CDR1 SQVTM, CDR2 ANQGSEA. CDR3 loop: CSPSGGRDEQYF. DNA for the CDR3: TGCAGCCCCTCCGGGGGGCGGGACGAGCAGTACTTC.

This chain uses TRBV5-1 with TRBJ2-7; D perhaps matches TRBD1 (6 bases). Per germline, CDR1 SGHRS and CDR2 YFSETQ. This CDR3 is 13 amino acids long. Trimming left V 0 bases short and J 6 bases short, with 10 bases between. CDR3 bases: TGCGCCAGCAGCTTGGAGCAAGGGGGCGAGCAGTACTTC. Residues: CASSLEQGGEQYF.

This chain links TRBV28 with TRBJ1-6; TRBD1 matches at 7 bases. From germline, CDR1 is MDHEN and CDR2 SYDVKM. This CDR3 is built from 14 residues. The junction had 5 bases not matched to a gene; V was cut back by 2 bases and J by 10 bases. CDR3 in DNA: TGTGCCAGCAGTTTACACAGGGGAAGGTCACCCCTCCACTTT. Translated: CASSLHRGRSPLHF.

This clone has only one observation. V gene TRBV28 combines with J gene TRBJ2-3; a weak D match, TRBD1 (6 bases). Germline CDR1 reads MDHEN; CDR2 reads SYDVKM. The CDR3 runs to 16 residues. The V end lost 5 bases, the J end lost 1 base, and 16 bases lay between the germline ends. CDR3 amino acids: CASSLIGQTRTDTQYF. CDR3 DNA sequence: TGTGCCAGCAGTCTAATAGGACAGACCCGCACAGATACGCAGTATTTT.

This chain uses TRBV10-3 with TRBJ2-3; TRBD2 aligns across 9 bases. V dropped 0 bases and J dropped 3; count of bases not matched to a gene: 13. The CDR3 contains 19 residues. Germline V gene data show CDR1 as ENHRY and CDR2 as SYGVKD. The CDR3: CAISESTGKTSGRTDTQYF. CDR3 bases: TGTGCCATCAGTGAGTCGACAGGGAAGACTAGCGGAAGAACAGATACGCAGTATTTT.

The genes are TRBV6-6 and TRBJ2-7; TRBD1 aligns across 9 bases. There are 15 residues in the CDR3. The germline V gene has CDR1 MNHNY and CDR2 SVGAGI (reference sequence). The V segment lost 5 bases and the J segment 2 bases; nucleotides outside the gene matches: 7. The chain's CDR3 is CASSTTTGGPYEQYF. The CDR3 region has the DNA TGTGCCAGCAGTACCACCACAGGGGGCCCCTACGAGCAGTACTTC.

The chain carries TRBV11-2 and TRBJ2-1; 10 positions agree with TRBD2. Trimming cost V 1 base and J 0 bases; bases outside gene matches: 3. The CDR3 spans 17 residues. Looked up from germline, CDR1 is SGHAT and CDR2 is FQNNGV. CDR3 amino acids: CASSLASGSPSYNEQFF. The CDR3 DNA sequence: TGTGCCAGCAGCTTAGCTAGCGGGAGCCCCTCCTACAATGAGCAGTTCTTC.

This clone was counted between two and nine times. The chain has TRBV4-1 and TRBJ1-1; D is undetermined. Trimming removed 1 base at V and 4 bases at J, with 22 bases between. The CDR3 sequence is 18 residues long. Germline-derived CDR1 and CDR2 are MGHRA and YSYEKL. Written as DNA, the CDR3 is TGCGCCAGCAGCCAAGGAAGCCTCGGCGGAGGATGGGGCACTGAAGCTTTCTTT. It is translated as CASSQGSLGGGWGTEAFF.

As for this clone: Germline is not matched at one junction end, which may reflect a read error. The gene calls are TRBV3-1 (or the pseudogene TRBV3-2) and TRBJ2-7, with D maybe TRBD2 (5 bases). The germline V gene has CDR1 LGHDT and CDR2 YNNKEL (reference sequence). CDR3 length equals 13 residues. CDR3: CASSLERRTAEVF. The CDR3, as DNA: TGTGCCAGCAGCCTAGAACGACGGACGGCGGAGGTCTTC.

This chain joins TRBV4-1 and TRBJ2-1; the match to TRBD2 covers 8 bases. The V and J ends lost 4 bases and 9 bases, in that order; junction bases with no gene match: 11. The germline V gene has CDR1 MGHRA and CDR2 YSYEKL. This CDR3 contains 15 residues. CDR3 in DNA: TGCGCCAGCAGCCCCCTCTCTGGGACTAGAGGTGAGCAGTTCTTC. Amino acid sequence: CASSPLSGTRGEQFF.

The rearrangement uses TRBV19 and TRBJ1-5, with 7 nucleotides matching TRBD1. The CDR3 has 14 amino acids. Germline assignment: CDR1 LNHDA and CDR2 SQIVND (reference sequence). V lost 7 bases, J lost 3 bases, and 6 bases stayed unmatched. The CDR3 nucleotides are TGTGCCAGTACGAGGACAGGAGTCAATCAGCCCCAGCATTTT. This sequence encodes CASTRTGVNQPQHF.

This clone was seen just once. The chain combines TRBV24-1 with TRBJ2-7, with a possible D match to TRBD2 (5 bases). V lost 0 bases, J lost 3 bases, and 5 bases lay in between. The CDR3 sequence is 13 residues long. Germline CDR1 KGHDR, CDR2 SFDVKD. The CDR3 DNA is TGTGCCACCAGTGATTTGCGGGGCTACGAGCAGTACTTC. Protein: CATSDLRGYEQYF.

This sequence joins TRBV7-9 and TRBJ1-2, with TRBD1 as a possible D gene (5 bases). This CDR3 is 12 amino acids long. The germline V gene encodes CDR1 SEHNR and CDR2 FQNEAQ (reference sequence). Trimming removed 8 bases at V and 1 base at J, with 8 bases between. For the CDR3, the DNA is TGTGCCAGCGGGGCATTTAACTATGGCTACACCTTC. Translating it yields CASGAFNYGYTF.

This clone was counted only a few times. The chain employs TRBV11-2 and TRBJ2-1; 7 bases align to TRBD2. The CDR3 length is 14 residues. Germline V gives CDR1 SGHAT, CDR2 FQNNGV. J gave up 7 bases and V 3 bases, and 6 bases lay outside the gene matches. The CDR3 region has the DNA TGTGCCAGCAGCTTGGGAGCGGGACGGAATGAGCAGTTCTTC. It translates to CASSLGAGRNEQFF.

This clone was seen a few times. The CDR3 bases are TGTGCCAGCAGCCTCCTAGAGTCTCCCTACGAGCAGTACTTC. Translated, it gives CASSLLESPYEQYF. The chain has TRBV4-2 and TRBJ2-7; D unresolved. The V end lost 4 bases, the J end lost 2 bases, and 12 bases lay between the germline ends. Germline lookup yields CDR1 LGHNA and CDR2 YNFKEQ. This CDR3 region has 14 residues.

The chain links TRBV6-5 to TRBJ1-1; D perhaps matches TRBD1 (6 bases). The V end was cut by 7 bases, the J end by 3 bases, with 18 bases between. The germline V gene encodes CDR1 MNHEY and CDR2 SVGAGI. The CDR3 covers 15 residues. The CDR3 spells CASKGTGMGHTEAFF. The CDR3 coding sequence is TGTGCCAGCAAGGGTACAGGGATGGGCCACACTGAAGCTTTCTTT.

This chain connects TRBV7-8 to TRBJ2-5; 9 nucleotides match TRBD2. The CDR3 has 15 residues. V shed 4 bases and J 5 bases; nucleotides not matched to a gene: 8. Germline-derived CDR1 and CDR2 are SGHVS and FQNEAQ. CDR3 region: CASSYIAGVGETQYF. The CDR3 region has the DNA TGTGCCAGCAGCTATATAGCGGGAGTAGGGGAGACCCAGTACTTC.

The chain carries TRBV27 and TRBJ2-7, with 10 bases lining up with TRBD2. The germline gives CDR1 MNHEY, CDR2 SMNVEV (reference sequence). The CDR3 runs 14 residues. The V segment lost 3 bases and the J segment 6 bases; nucleotides outside the gene matches: 5. The CDR3 region is CASSFGLAGAEQYF. The CDR3 nucleotides are TGTGCCAGCAGTTTTGGTCTAGCGGGAGCCGAGCAGTACTTC.

V and J are TRBV15 and TRBJ1-4; 7 nucleotides agree with TRBD1. J was trimmed by 4 bases and V by 3 bases; bases with no gene match: 8. The CDR3 runs to 16 residues. Germline loops: CDR1 LNHNV, CDR2 YYDKDF (reference sequence). CDR3 residues: CATSRDPGGRNEKLFF. In DNA form, the CDR3 reads TGTGCCACCAGCAGGGATCCAGGGGGTCGTAATGAAAAACTGTTTTTT. Variable domain in full (rest from reference TRBV15 and TRBJ1-4): DAMVIQNPRYQVTQFGKPVTLSCSQTLNHNVMYWYQQKSSQAPKLLFHYYDKDFNNEADTPDNFQSRRPNTSFCFLDIRSPGLGDTAMYLCATSRDPGGRNEKLFFGSGTQLSVL.

This clone was recorded a few times. This chain uses TRBV30 with TRBJ1-5, with D possibly matching TRBD1 (6 bases). V was shortened by 3 bases and J by 4 bases, with 10 bases between the two germline ends. This CDR3 is 13 amino acids long. Germline CDR1 GTSNPN, CDR2 SVGIG (reference sequence). The CDR3 DNA reads TGTGCCTGGAGCACTCAGGGGAATCAGCCCCAGCATTTT. It translates to CAWSTQGNQPQHF.

The chain combines TRBV30 with TRBJ2-7, with D hard to call. CDR3 length: 12 residues. V dropped 3 bases and J dropped 9 bases, with 15 bases sitting between them. The germline CDR1 and CDR2 sequences are GTSNPN and SVGIG (reference sequence). The CDR3 spells CAWSRSTNVQYF. In DNA, the CDR3 is TGTGCCTGGAGCCGTTCTACGAATGTGCAGTACTTC.